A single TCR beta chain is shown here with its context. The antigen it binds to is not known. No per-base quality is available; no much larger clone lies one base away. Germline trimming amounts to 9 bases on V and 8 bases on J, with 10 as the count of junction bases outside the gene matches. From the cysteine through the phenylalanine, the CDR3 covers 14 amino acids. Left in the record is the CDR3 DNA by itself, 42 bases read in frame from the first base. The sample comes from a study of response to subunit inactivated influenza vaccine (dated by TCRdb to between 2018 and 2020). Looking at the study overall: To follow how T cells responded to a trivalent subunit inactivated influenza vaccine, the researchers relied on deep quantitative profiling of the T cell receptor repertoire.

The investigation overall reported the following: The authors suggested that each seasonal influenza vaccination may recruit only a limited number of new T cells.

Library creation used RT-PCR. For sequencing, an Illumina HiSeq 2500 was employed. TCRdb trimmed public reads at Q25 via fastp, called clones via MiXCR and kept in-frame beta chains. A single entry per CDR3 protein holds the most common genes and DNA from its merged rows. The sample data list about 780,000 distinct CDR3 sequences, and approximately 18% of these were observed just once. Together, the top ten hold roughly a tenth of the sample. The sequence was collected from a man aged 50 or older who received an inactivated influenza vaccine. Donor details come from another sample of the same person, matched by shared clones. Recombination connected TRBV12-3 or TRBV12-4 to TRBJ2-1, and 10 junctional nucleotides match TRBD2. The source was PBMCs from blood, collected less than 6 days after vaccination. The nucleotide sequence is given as TGTGCCAGTCAGCGGGGGGGATACCTGGATGAGCAGTTCTTC. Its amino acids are CASQRGGYLDEQFF.